This T cell receptor beta chain was identified in a study of Ad26.COV2.S vaccination and SARS-CoV-2 variants. The protocol was immunoSEQ multiplex PCR, while the TCRdb copy is restricted to in-frame clones and leaves out a portion. The repertoire holds 400,000 or so clones, with about nine tenths as singletons. The treatment was: 15 to 20 received Ad26.COV2.S at low or high dose, single or two shots; about 5 received placebo; per-sample allocation not given. Sampling was done on day 63 after the first vaccine or placebo injection. Trimming left V 2 bases short and J 4 bases short, with 8 bases between. The germline gives CDR1 MRHNA, CDR2 SNTAGT. The CDR3 loop spans 13 amino acids.

The V gene is TRBV6-4, the J gene TRBJ1-1; D possibly corresponds to TRBD1 (5 bases). This TCR came from a person aged 18-60 years who received the Ad26.COV2.S COVID-19 vaccine or a placebo. Sample: peripheral blood, taken in a trial of Ad26.COV2.S vaccine versus placebo. CDR3 amino acids: CASSDGGFTEAFF. Written as DNA, the CDR3 is TGTGCCAGCAGTGACGGGGGTTTCACTGAAGCTTTCTTT.